The sequence of this T cell receptor (beta chain) was determined in a study of T cell repertoires in cytomegalovirus infection. In its sample, this clonotype was seen many times. Its antigen is unknown. TCRdb processed the reads anew with MiXCR; each CDR3 protein has one entry. This table holds some 220,000 distinct CDR3 sequences, about 7% found once. The length of the CDR3 is 13 residues. Germline CDR1 SQVTM, CDR2 ANQGSEA. Trimming took off 3 bases at V and 3 bases at J, with 12 bases between the two ends. Points from the study as a whole: Ex vivo, HLA-C-restricted CMV-specific TCR beta clonotypes prevailed over the rest of the response.

The V call is TRBV29-1, the J call TRBJ2-7; D may be TRBD2 (5 bases). This clonotype was obtained from a human donor in good health (CMV status not recorded). Some clones in this sample may be carry-over from other donors' samples. The specimen was PBMCs. The CDR3 bases are TGCAGCGTTGAGGGAGAGGCCCACTACGAGCAGTACTTC. It encodes CSVEGEAHYEQYF.